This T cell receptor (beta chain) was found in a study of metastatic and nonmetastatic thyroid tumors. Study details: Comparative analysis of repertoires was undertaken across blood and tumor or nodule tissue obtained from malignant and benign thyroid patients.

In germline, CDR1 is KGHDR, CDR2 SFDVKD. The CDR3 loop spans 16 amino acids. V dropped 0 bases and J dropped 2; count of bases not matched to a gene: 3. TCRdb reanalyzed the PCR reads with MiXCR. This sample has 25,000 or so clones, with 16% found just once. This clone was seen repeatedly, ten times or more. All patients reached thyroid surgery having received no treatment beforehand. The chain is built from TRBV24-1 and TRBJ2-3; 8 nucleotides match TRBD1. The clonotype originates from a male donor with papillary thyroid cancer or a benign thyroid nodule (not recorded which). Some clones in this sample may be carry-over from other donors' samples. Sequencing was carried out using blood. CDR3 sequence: CATSDLQGAATDTQYF. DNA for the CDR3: TGTGCCACCAGTGATTTGCAGGGGGCGGCCACAGATACGCAGTATTTT.